The 17 T cell receptor beta chains presented below share a single source sample, sequenced in a study of vaccination and CD4 T cells after COVID-19. Their target antigens are unknown. At the Johns Hopkins FTIC core, DNA taken from cultured CD4+ T cells was sequenced by way of the Oncomine TCR Beta short-read assay. In TCRdb, the PCR reads were re-called with MiXCR into one record per CDR3 protein. The sample has about 10,000 distinct CDR3 sequences, over 25% seen once. Treatment defined: approximately 11-day PBMC culture with coronavirus spike peptide pools or control peptides (ViraFEST assay). Sample: CD4+ T cells from blood, cultured in vitro, taken after SARS-CoV-2 vaccination. Source of these receptors: a human donor who had recovered from COVID-19.

V gene TRBV6-5 combines with J gene TRBJ2-2; TRBD2 aligns across 8 bases. The V gene's germline CDR1 is MNHEY and CDR2 SVGAGI. Trimming cost V 1 base and J 4 bases; bases outside gene matches: 2. CDR3 length equals 15 residues. The CDR3 nucleotides are TGTGCCAGCAGTTACTATGCGGGAGGCACCGGGGAGCTGTTTTTT. Its translation is CASSYYAGGTGELFF.

A note on this clonotype: This sequence may be a read error, since a much larger clone differs from it by one base. The J gene is TRBJ1-5, the V gene TRBV19; D not certain. Looked up from germline, CDR1 is LNHDA and CDR2 is SQIVND (reference sequence). CDR3 size: 16 residues. Trimming pared 3 bases from V and 3 bases from J, leaving 15 bases between. CDR3 loop: CASSIGSRASNQPQHF. CDR3 bases: TGTGCCAGTAGTATCGGCAGCAGAGCATCCAATCAGCCCCAGCATTTT.

J is TRBJ2-5 and V is TRBV19, with unresolved D. Trimming cost V 5 bases and J 2 bases, with 15 bases left between them. CDR1 is LNHDA and CDR2 is SQIVND in the germline V gene (reference sequence). The CDR3 contains 15 residues. The CDR3 reads CASSPSDRWQETQYF. The CDR3 DNA sequence: TGTGCCAGTAGTCCGTCGGATCGGTGGCAAGAGACCCAGTACTTC.

The chain uses TRBV7-2 and TRBJ2-5; possibly TRBD2 for D (5 bases). Germline V gene data show CDR1 as SGHTA and CDR2 as FQGNSA. The germline V and J ends were trimmed by 5 bases and 6 bases, with 13 bases remaining between them. The CDR3 sequence is 13 residues long. The CDR3 DNA follows: TGTGCCAGCAGCCCCGAGGAGCGGCAGACCCAGTACTTC. It specifies CASSPEERQTQYF.

This sequence joins TRBV11-2 and TRBJ2-7; 11 bases are a match to TRBD2. V shed 1 base, J shed 3 bases, and the junction held 2 bases outside the gene matches. CDR3 length equals 15 residues. The germline V gene has CDR1 SGHAT and CDR2 FQNNGV. As DNA, the CDR3 is TGTGCCAGCAGCTTAGCTAGCGGGAGGCTCTACGAGCAGTACTTC. This encodes CASSLASGRLYEQYF.

The rearrangement uses TRBV7-3 and TRBJ1-2; D not certain. The V end lost 5 bases, the J end lost 12 bases, and 7 bases lay between the germline ends. Germline V gives CDR1 SGHTA, CDR2 FQGTGA. CDR3 length: 9 amino acids. For the CDR3, the DNA is TGTGCCAGCAGCACCGGGAACACCTTC. Residues: CASSTGNTF.

This clonotype occurred a few times. The chain couples TRBV6-1 to TRBJ1-1; D is unclear. This CDR3 is 13 amino acids long. Germline V gene lookup returns CDR1 MNHNS and CDR2 SASEGT. V lost 2 bases and J lost 1, with 5 bases in between. The CDR3 coding sequence is TGTGCCAGCAGTGAAAGAGGGAACACTGAAGCTTTCTTT. It is translated as CASSERGNTEAFF.

The chain recombines TRBV11-3 with TRBJ2-1; 11 bases are shared with TRBD2. CDR3 length: 15 residues. V lost 5 bases, J lost 7 bases, and 7 bases stayed unmatched. Germline V gene lookup returns CDR1 SGHNT and CDR2 YENEEA. In DNA, the CDR3 is TGTGCCAGCAGCCCTTCGGGACTAGCGGTTAATGAGCAGTTCTTC. Amino acids: CASSPSGLAVNEQFF.

The genes are TRBV12-3 or TRBV12-4 and TRBJ1-3; possible D gene TRBD1, 6 bases. Deletions cut 6 bases from V and 0 bases from J, with 12 bases between. The CDR3 runs 15 residues. CDR3 residues: CASRGTGTSGNTIYF. Written as DNA, the CDR3 is TGTGCCAGCAGGGGCACAGGGACCTCTGGAAACACCATATATTTT.

The rearrangement joins TRBV28 to TRBJ2-3, with unresolved D. V was pared by 8 bases and J by 1 base, with 10 bases between. The CDR3 has 13 amino acids. CDR1 and CDR2 (germline): MDHEN, SYDVKM. The CDR3 loop is CASWAVGTDTQYF. The CDR3 coding sequence is TGTGCCAGCTGGGCGGTTGGCACAGATACGCAGTATTTT.

This clonotype was detected only a few times. V is TRBV7-9 and J is TRBJ1-1; the match to TRBD1 covers 7 bases. Germline V gives CDR1 SEHNR, CDR2 FQNEAQ (reference sequence). The V segment lost 5 bases and the J segment 6 bases; nucleotides outside the gene matches: 15. This CDR3 has 16 residues. The CDR3 bases are TGTGCCAGCAGCCCGAGACAGGGTGTCAACTTTGCTGAAGCTTTCTTT. Protein: CASSPRQGVNFAEAFF.

This chain links TRBV20-1 with TRBJ1-4, with TRBD1 as a possible D gene (6 bases). The CDR3 loop spans 15 amino acids. The V end was cut by 6 bases, the J end by 1 base, with 15 bases between. Germline CDR1 is DFQATT and CDR2 is SNEGSKA (reference sequence). CDR3 region: CSATGGAGTNEKLFF. The CDR3 DNA follows: TGCAGTGCAACCGGGGGGGCGGGAACTAATGAAAAACTGTTTTTT.

This chain connects TRBV7-2 to TRBJ2-3; D unclear. The CDR3 totals 13 residues. Germline assignment: CDR1 SGHTA and CDR2 FQGNSA. The V end was cut by 5 bases, the J end by 2 bases, with 8 bases between. The CDR3 sequence: CASSGGHTDTQYF. The CDR3 DNA is TGTGCCAGCAGCGGCGGCCACACAGATACGCAGTATTTT.

V gene TRBV7-9 combines with J gene TRBJ2-3, with TRBD2 matching 14 bases. In germline, CDR1 is SEHNR, CDR2 FQNEAQ (reference sequence). V was pared by 5 bases and J by 4 bases, with 8 bases of the junction left unmatched. The CDR3 totals 17 residues. DNA of the CDR3: TGTGCCAGCAGCCCCGGACTAGCGGGAGGCCGCGCAGATACGCAGTATTTT. It yields the protein CASSPGLAGGRADTQYF.

The chain couples TRBV6-1 to TRBJ2-1; 7 bases match TRBD1. Germline values: CDR1 MNHNS, CDR2 SASEGT. The CDR3 runs 12 residues. With V trimmed by 6 bases and J by 9 bases, 5 bases remained unmatched. CDR3 loop: CASSPHRGEQFF. CDR3 sequence (DNA): TGTGCCAGCAGCCCCCACAGGGGTGAGCAGTTCTTC.

The genes are TRBV2 and TRBJ1-5; D is uncertain. V was shortened by 3 bases and J by 3 bases, with 6 bases between the two germline ends. This CDR3 region has 13 residues. Germline V gene sequence: CDR1 SNHLY, CDR2 FYNNEI. The CDR3 reads CASSEGYNQPQHF. The CDR3 bases are TGTGCCAGCAGTGAGGGGTACAATCAGCCCCAGCATTTT.

The J gene is TRBJ2-1, the V gene TRBV7-2; TRBD2 might be the D (6 bases). The CDR3 runs 15 residues. Germline V CDR1 and CDR2: SGHTA, FQGNSA. Trimming left V 3 bases short and J 8 bases short, with 17 bases between. CDR3 loop: CASSLTSPQYDEQFF. For the CDR3, the DNA is TGTGCCAGCAGCTTGACTAGTCCGCAATACGATGAGCAGTTCTTC.